The rows below give T cell receptor beta chains drawn from one sample of a study of T cell responses to AZD1222 COVID-19 vaccine. Method: immunoSEQ multiplex PCR; TCRdb's copy keeps in-frame clones and lacks some. The sample holds more than 150,000 clones, 87% seen once. Specimen: peripheral blood, collected 28 days after the second AZD1222 dose. The receptors derive from an adult who received the AZD1222 COVID-19 vaccine. The CDR3 runs from the conserved cysteine through the conserved F or W. The order of the fields is V gene, J gene, D gene, CDR3 protein, CDR3 DNA. D genes are given only for firm matches.

V gene: TRBV6-5; J gene: TRBJ1-6; D gene: -; CDR3 protein: CASSYPGNSPLHF; CDR3 DNA: TGTGCCAGCAGTTACCCAGGGAATTCACCCCTCCACTTT
V gene: TRBV11-2; J gene: TRBJ2-5; D gene: -; CDR3 protein: CASSLQRTKETQYF; CDR3 DNA: TGTGCCAGCAGCTTACAGCGAACGAAAGAGACCCAGTACTTC
V gene: TRBV5-6; J gene: TRBJ2-3; D gene: -; CDR3 protein: CASSLWGTRRAQYF; CDR3 DNA: TGTGCCAGCAGCTTGTGGGGGACTCGGAGGGCGCAGTATTTT
V gene: TRBV19; J gene: TRBJ1-2; D gene: -; CDR3 protein: CASSDPGQSYGYTF; CDR3 DNA: TGTGCCAGTAGTGATCCCGGACAGTCCTATGGCTACACCTTC
V gene: TRBV18; J gene: TRBJ1-4; D gene: -; CDR3 protein: CASSPGVGEKLFF; CDR3 DNA: TGTGCCAGCTCCCCAGGGGTGGGCGAAAAACTGTTTTTT
V gene: TRBV4-1; J gene: TRBJ1-4; D gene: -; CDR3 protein: CASSLIPTPTNEKLFF; CDR3 DNA: TGCGCCAGCAGCCTAATCCCGACACCAACTAATGAAAAACTGTTTTTT
V gene: TRBV11-2; J gene: TRBJ1-6; D gene: -; CDR3 protein: CASSFQYNSPLHF; CDR3 DNA: TGTGCCAGCAGCTTTCAGTATAATTCACCCCTCCACTTT
V gene: TRBV27; J gene: TRBJ1-1; D gene: -; CDR3 protein: CASSLVQRNTEAFF; CDR3 DNA: TGTGCCAGCAGTTTAGTCCAGAGGAACACTGAAGCTTTCTTT
V gene: TRBV25-1; J gene: TRBJ1-5; D gene: -; CDR3 protein: CASSGAGSNQPQHF; CDR3 DNA: TGTGCCAGCAGTGGTGCAGGGTCGAATCAGCCCCAGCATTTT
V gene: TRBV10-1; J gene: TRBJ2-7; D gene: -; CDR3 protein: CASSEAPPWDTYSYEQYF; CDR3 DNA: TGCGCCAGCAGTGAGGCCCCCCCCTGGGACACATACTCCTACGAGCAGTACTTC
V gene: TRBV18; J gene: TRBJ1-2; D gene: TRBD1; CDR3 protein: CASSPETGGPGYTF; CDR3 DNA: TGTGCCAGCTCGCCCGAGACAGGGGGACCGGGCTACACCTTC
V gene: TRBV9; J gene: TRBJ1-2; D gene: -; CDR3 protein: CASSVRAGVANYGYTF; CDR3 DNA: TGTGCCAGCAGCGTTCGTGCCGGGGTAGCTAACTATGGCTACACCTTC
V gene: TRBV14; J gene: TRBJ1-2; D gene: -; CDR3 protein: CASSQGGRLNYGYTF; CDR3 DNA: TGTGCCAGCAGCCAAGGGGGACGTTTGAACTATGGCTACACCTTC
V gene: TRBV27; J gene: TRBJ2-1; D gene: TRBD2; CDR3 protein: CASSSRLAGGLSYNEQFF; CDR3 DNA: TGTGCCAGCAGTTCAAGACTAGCGGGAGGTCTTTCCTACAATGAGCAGTTCTTC
V gene: TRBV28; J gene: TRBJ2-7; D gene: TRBD1; CDR3 protein: CASSLPHILVDRDPPNEQYF; CDR3 DNA: TGTGCCAGCAGTTTGCCTCATATATTAGTCGACAGGGACCCTCCTAACGAGCAGTACTTC
V gene: TRBV18; J gene: TRBJ2-4; D gene: TRBD1; CDR3 protein: CASSPPTRQGAQNIQYF; CDR3 DNA: TGTGCCAGCTCACCACCAACGAGACAGGGGGCCCAAAACATTCAGTACTTC
V gene: TRBV28; J gene: TRBJ1-5; D gene: -; CDR3 protein: CASSPLGYQPQHF; CDR3 DNA: TGTGCCAGCAGCCCCTTGGGATATCAGCCCCAGCATTTT
V gene: TRBV6-2/TRBV6-3; J gene: TRBJ2-1; D gene: TRBD2; CDR3 protein: CASSSPKLAGDLGKQFF; CDR3 DNA: TGTGCCAGCAGTTCCCCCAAACTAGCGGGAGACTTGGGTAAGCAGTTCTTC
V gene: TRBV18; J gene: TRBJ1-2; D gene: -; CDR3 protein: CASSLQGWGYTF; CDR3 DNA: TGTGCCAGCTCACTACAGGGTTGGGGCTACACCTTC
V gene: TRBV6-5; J gene: TRBJ2-1; D gene: -; CDR3 protein: CASSYLAGGKYNEQFF; CDR3 DNA: TGTGCCAGCAGTTACTTAGCAGGGGGGAAATACAATGAGCAGTTCTTC
V gene: TRBV6-5; J gene: TRBJ2-1; D gene: -; CDR3 protein: CASSPRGEQFF; CDR3 DNA: TGTGCCAGCAGCCCGCGAGGTGAGCAGTTCTTC
V gene: TRBV11-2; J gene: TRBJ1-6; D gene: -; CDR3 protein: CASSLAQDGGRLHF; CDR3 DNA: TGTGCCAGCAGCTTAGCGCAGGACGGGGGACGCCTCCACTTT
V gene: TRBV6-1; J gene: TRBJ1-1; D gene: -; CDR3 protein: CASGVVTEAFF; CDR3 DNA: TGTGCCAGCGGGGTCGTCACTGAAGCTTTCTTT
V gene: TRBV5-1; J gene: TRBJ2-5; D gene: -; CDR3 protein: CASSLAGGETQYF; CDR3 DNA: TGCGCCAGCAGCTTGGCCGGGGGAGAGACCCAGTACTTC
V gene: TRBV6-2/TRBV6-3; J gene: TRBJ2-7; D gene: TRBD2; CDR3 protein: CASSYSIGSGVSYEQYF; CDR3 DNA: TGTGCCAGCAGTTACTCGATTGGTAGCGGGGTGTCCTACGAGCAGTACTTC
V gene: TRBV28; J gene: TRBJ2-5; D gene: TRBD2; CDR3 protein: CASSLSGMGVIGETQYF; CDR3 DNA: TGTGCCAGCAGCTTAAGCGGGATGGGTGTTATAGGAGAGACCCAGTACTTC
V gene: TRBV4-3; J gene: TRBJ1-1; D gene: -; CDR3 protein: CASSRSLNSDYEAFF; CDR3 DNA: TGCGCCAGCAGCCGTTCCCTTAACTCAGACTATGAAGCTTTCTTT
V gene: TRBV6-2/TRBV6-3; J gene: TRBJ1-1; D gene: TRBD1; CDR3 protein: CASSYPGGQGIRSTEAFF; CDR3 DNA: TGTGCCAGCAGTTACCCTGGGGGACAGGGGATCCGGAGCACTGAAGCTTTCTTT
V gene: TRBV7-2; J gene: TRBJ2-7; D gene: TRBD2; CDR3 protein: CASSTAGTSGSQEQYF; CDR3 DNA: TGTGCCAGCAGCACCGCCGGGACTAGCGGGAGTCAAGAGCAGTACTTC
V gene: TRBV4-1; J gene: TRBJ1-1; D gene: -; CDR3 protein: CASSQDRVNTEAFF; CDR3 DNA: TGCGCCAGCAGCCAAGATCGAGTGAACACTGAAGCTTTCTTT
V gene: TRBV19; J gene: TRBJ2-2; D gene: -; CDR3 protein: CASSITHGRTGELFF; CDR3 DNA: TGTGCCAGTAGTATAACCCACGGGAGAACCGGGGAGCTGTTTTTT
V gene: TRBV30; J gene: TRBJ1-3; D gene: TRBD1; CDR3 protein: CAWTRDRVGTIYF; CDR3 DNA: TGTGCCTGGACCCGGGACAGGGTTGGTACCATATATTTT
V gene: TRBV24-1; J gene: TRBJ1-2; D gene: -; CDR3 protein: CATSEGRRDSYGYTF; CDR3 DNA: TGTGCCACCAGTGAGGGACGGAGGGATTCCTATGGCTACACCTTC
V gene: TRBV19; J gene: TRBJ2-2; D gene: TRBD1; CDR3 protein: CASTTGGWTGELFF; CDR3 DNA: TGTGCCAGTACTACAGGGGGCTGGACCGGGGAGCTGTTTTTT
V gene: TRBV6-6; J gene: TRBJ1-2; D gene: TRBD1; CDR3 protein: CASSSGTDHGYTF; CDR3 DNA: TGTGCCAGCAGTTCCGGGACAGACCATGGCTACACCTTC
V gene: TRBV5-4; J gene: TRBJ2-7; D gene: -; CDR3 protein: CASSQAGTFSYEQYF; CDR3 DNA: TGTGCCAGCAGCCAAGCCGGGACCTTCTCCTACGAGCAGTACTTC
V gene: TRBV18; J gene: TRBJ1-5; D gene: TRBD1; CDR3 protein: CASSPETGVSQPQHF; CDR3 DNA: TGTGCCAGCTCACCAGAGACAGGGGTAAGTCAGCCCCAGCATTTT
V gene: TRBV7-2; J gene: TRBJ1-3; D gene: TRBD1; CDR3 protein: CASSVRGPTGNTIYF; CDR3 DNA: TGTGCCAGCAGCGTCAGGGGGCCCACTGGAAACACCATATATTTT
V gene: TRBV19; J gene: TRBJ1-1; D gene: -; CDR3 protein: CASSWEVYTEAFF; CDR3 DNA: TGTGCCAGTAGTTGGGAAGTTTACACTGAAGCTTTCTTT
V gene: TRBV2; J gene: TRBJ2-6; D gene: TRBD1; CDR3 protein: CATTLDRAGANVLTF; CDR3 DNA: TGTGCCACCACTTTAGACAGGGCTGGGGCCAACGTCCTGACTTTC